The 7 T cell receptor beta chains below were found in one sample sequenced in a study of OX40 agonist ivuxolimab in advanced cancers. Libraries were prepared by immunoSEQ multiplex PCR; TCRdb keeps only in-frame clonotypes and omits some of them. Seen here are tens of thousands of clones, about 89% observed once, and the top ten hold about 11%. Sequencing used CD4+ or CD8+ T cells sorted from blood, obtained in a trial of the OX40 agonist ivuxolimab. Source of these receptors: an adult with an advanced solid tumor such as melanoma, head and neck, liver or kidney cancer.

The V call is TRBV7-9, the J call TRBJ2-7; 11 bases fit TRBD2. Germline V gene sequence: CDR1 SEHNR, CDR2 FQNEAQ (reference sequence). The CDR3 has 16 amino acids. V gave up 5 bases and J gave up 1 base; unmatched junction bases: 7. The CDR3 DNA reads TGTGCCAGCAGCCTCAAACTAGCGGGAGATTCCTACGAGCAGTACTTC. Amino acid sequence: CASSLKLAGDSYEQYF.

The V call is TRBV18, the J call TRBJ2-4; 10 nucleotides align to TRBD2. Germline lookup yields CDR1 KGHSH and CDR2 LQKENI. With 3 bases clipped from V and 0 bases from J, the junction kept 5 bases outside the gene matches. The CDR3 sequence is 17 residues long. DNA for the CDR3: TGTGCCAGCTCACCTGGACTAGCGGCCGTAGCCAAAAACATTCAGTACTTC. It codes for CASSPGLAAVAKNIQYF.

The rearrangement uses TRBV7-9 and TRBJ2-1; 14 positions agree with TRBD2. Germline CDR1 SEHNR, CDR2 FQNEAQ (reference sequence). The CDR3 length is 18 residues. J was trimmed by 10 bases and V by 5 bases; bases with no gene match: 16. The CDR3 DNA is TGTGCCAGCAGCCTCGCGGGACAGGGACTAGCGGGAGAATGGGAGCAGTTCTTC. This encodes CASSLAGQGLAGEWEQFF.

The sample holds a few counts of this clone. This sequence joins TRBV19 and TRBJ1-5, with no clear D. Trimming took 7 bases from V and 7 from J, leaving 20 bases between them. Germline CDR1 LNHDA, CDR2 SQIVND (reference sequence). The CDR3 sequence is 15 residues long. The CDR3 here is CASTPTPPERQPQHF. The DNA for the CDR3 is TGTGCCAGTACCCCCACCCCCCCGGAACGGCAGCCCCAGCATTTT.

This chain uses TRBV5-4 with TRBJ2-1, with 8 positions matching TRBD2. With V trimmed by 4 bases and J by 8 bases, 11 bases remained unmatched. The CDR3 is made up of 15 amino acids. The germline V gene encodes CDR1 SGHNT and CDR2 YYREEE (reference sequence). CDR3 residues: CASSGRGGRNYEQFF. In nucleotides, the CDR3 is TGTGCCAGCAGCGGACGGGGCGGGAGGAACTATGAGCAGTTCTTC.

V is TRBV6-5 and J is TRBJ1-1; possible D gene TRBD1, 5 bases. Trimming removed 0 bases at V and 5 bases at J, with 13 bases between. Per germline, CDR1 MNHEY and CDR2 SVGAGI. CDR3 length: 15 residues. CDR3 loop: CASSYSRGGGTEAFF. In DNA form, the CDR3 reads TGTGCCAGCAGTTACTCGCGGGGGGGTGGGACTGAAGCTTTCTTT.

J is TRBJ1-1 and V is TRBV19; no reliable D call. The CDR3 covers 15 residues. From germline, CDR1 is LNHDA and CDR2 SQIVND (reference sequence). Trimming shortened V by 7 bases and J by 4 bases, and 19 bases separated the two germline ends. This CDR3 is CASTLAGVPGTEAFF. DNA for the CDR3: TGTGCCAGTACCCTAGCCGGGGTCCCCGGCACTGAAGCTTTCTTT.